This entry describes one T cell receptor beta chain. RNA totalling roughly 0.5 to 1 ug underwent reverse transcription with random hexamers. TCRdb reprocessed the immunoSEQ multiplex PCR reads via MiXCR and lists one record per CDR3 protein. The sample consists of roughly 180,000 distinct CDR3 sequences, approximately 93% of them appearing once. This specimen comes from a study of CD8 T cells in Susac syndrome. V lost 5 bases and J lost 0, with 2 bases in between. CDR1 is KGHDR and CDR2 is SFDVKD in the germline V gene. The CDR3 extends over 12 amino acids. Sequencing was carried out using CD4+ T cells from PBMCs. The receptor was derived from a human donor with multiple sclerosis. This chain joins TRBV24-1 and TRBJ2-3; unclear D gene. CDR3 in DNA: TGTGCCACCAGTGTAAGCACAGATACGCAGTATTTT. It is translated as CATSVSTDTQYF.